This TCR beta chain was captured by sequencing in a study of PD-L1 blockade in urothelial cancer. Across the whole study: Analyzed time points were 3 weeks (second dose) and 6 weeks after therapy began.

TCRdb keeps only in-frame clones here, not all; method: immunoSEQ multiplex PCR. The sample consists of 100,000 to 150,000 clones, around 88% of them appearing once. The time point denotes: peripheral blood 6 weeks after treatment start. Trimming took 0 bases from V and 5 from J, leaving 23 bases between them. CDR3 size: 19 residues. CDR1 SGDLS and CDR2 YYNGEE come from the germline V gene. This clone showed up just once. The receptor was derived from a man aged 50 to 59 with urothelial cancer. The sample in question was PBMCs, obtained around atezolizumab (anti-PD-L1) treatment. J is TRBJ2-2 and V is TRBV9; D unclear. CDR3 in DNA: TGTGCCAGCAGCGTAGCAGGTTCAGGCAGCACCAAGACGACCGGGGAGCTGTTTTTT. The encoded protein is CASSVAGSGSTKTTGELFF.